This entry concerns a single T cell receptor (beta chain). Its target antigen remains unknown. It has no much larger one-base neighbor in the sample; base qualities were not kept. The CDR3 runs 14 residues from the cysteine to the phenylalanine. Just CDR3 DNA is preserved here, 42 bases in frame from base 1. V is trimmed back by 6 bases and J by 5 bases, and the junction contains 3 bases that no gene match accounts for. The germline V gene provides CDR1 ENHRY and CDR2 SYGVKD. Reading the label with the study, this specimen's time point is: newly diagnosed GD, antithyroid drugs for less than 3 months. For both TCR sequencing and RNA sequencing, RNA was extracted from PBMCs in TRIzol. The diagnosis of Graves' disease was made according to American Thyroid Association guidelines. Patients for the study were recruited at an endocrinology department in Xi'an, China. Each patient gave 7.5 to 10 milliliters of peripheral blood, collected in an EDTA anticoagulant tube. Ficoll Paque Plus density gradient separation was used to isolate PBMCs, and no further T cell sorting was performed. An Agilent 2100 Bioanalyzer and agarose gel were used to check RNA quality, while a NanoDrop 2000 measured RNA concentration.

Library construction relied on multiplex PCR. The data were produced on an Illumina HiSeq 4000. TCR beta libraries were built with iRepertoire HTBI primers and Arm-PCR amplification of CDR3 regions. Before sequencing, the PCR products went through gel purification. As for the original processing: Across samples, 60 to 80 TRBV and over 11 TRBJ segments were identified and used for gene usage analysis of CDR3 amino acid clonotypes. Filtered high-quality paired reads were merged into contigs using COPE and FqMerger. BLAST was used to align contigs to the IMGT TRBV, TRBD and TRBJ reference genes, and CDR3 was defined following IMGT. Clonotypes above 0.1% frequency were classified as highly expanded clones. Repertoire diversity was measured by Shannon entropy, and V-J evenness by the Gini coefficient. A clonotype found in more than one individual was treated as public. TCRdb handled the public reads itself, with Q25 trimming in fastp and clone calling in MiXCR, and kept productive beta chains. Each CDR3 protein gets just one entry, which takes the most common genes and DNA from the rows behind it. The V and J calls and clone size are TCRdb's, not the authors'. In all, the sample holds 380,000 or so distinct CDR3 sequences, and about 17% of those were seen once. Just over 20% of the sample goes to the ten largest clones.

This entry belongs to a study of regulatory T cells in long-lasting Graves disease (TCRdb year 2021). Describing the broader study: Newly diagnosed Graves' disease patients had taken antithyroid drugs for less than 3 months. The study was registered as a clinical trial and conducted in China. A total of about 35 samples underwent TCR sequencing: some 13 from persistent and around 20 from newly diagnosed Graves' disease patients. This study used TCR sequencing and RNA sequencing of peripheral blood to compare persistent Graves' disease patients against newly diagnosed Graves' disease patients.

The paper's findings and limits, for the study overall: Persistent Graves' disease patients showed lower TCR Shannon entropy and fewer highly expanded clones than newly diagnosed patients, suggesting clonal expansion. A larger number of public clonotypes was shared among persistent patients (about 2,700) than among newly diagnosed patients (approximately 1,000). Preferential use of TRBV28, TRBJ1-2 and TRBJ2-5 was observed in persistent disease, whereas TRBV20-1 and TRBJ2-1 were favored in newly diagnosed disease. Because the primary lesion, thyroid tissue, could not be accessed, the study looked at peripheral blood alone. As a limitation, the authors acknowledged that the small sample size may reduce accuracy. Sequencing and analysis were limited to the TCR beta chain.

The same sample was also used in a study of T cells in Graves' hyperthyroidism and ophthalmopathy. From the second report: Graves' hyperthyroidism was defined as stable when no progression to ophthalmopathy occurred over 18 months of follow-up. Hyperthyroidism patients were newly diagnosed, had a disease duration of under 2 months, and were aged 18 to 65 years. Any patient with an uncontrolled infection, another autoimmune disease, pregnancy or lactation was excluded. Diagnoses were based on clinical symptoms, serum thyroxine and TRAb, thyroid ultrasound and orbital computed tomography. For the first round of RT-PCR on the TCR CDR3, the HTBI primer set was used together with the Qiagen OneStep RT-PCR kit. Most expanded thyroid clonotypes (frequency above 0.001) were also detected in blood, suggesting blood repertoires may reflect thyroid immune responses. A model built on a 13 V-J signature distinguished ophthalmopathy from stable hyperthyroidism, reaching about 88% sensitivity and around 82% specificity in cross-validation and 80%/75% in testing. During validation, the model predicted progression to ophthalmopathy a median of roughly 7.1 months ahead of onset, with around 71% sensitivity and 72% to 85% specificity. TCR V-J signatures able to tell the groups apart were searched for in a discovery cohort of 90 to 100 patients, of whom more than 40 had Graves' ophthalmopathy and roughly 58 had stable Graves' hyperthyroidism. Whether ophthalmopathy could be predicted prospectively was tested in an independent validation cohort made up of roughly 19 hyperthyroidism patients plus 17 patients who later progressed to ophthalmopathy. The 95 to 100 discovery patients were divided at random into training and test sets in a 7:3 ratio. The study also compared thyroid tissue and blood T-cell repertoires from more than five Graves' hyperthyroidism patients. Once sampling was done, hyperthyroidism patients were given methimazole at a starting dose of 30 mg daily, whereas ophthalmopathy patients were given high-dose intravenous methylprednisolone. The libraries were constructed in a second round of multiplex PCR and then size-selected and purified. Sequencing of the libraries was done on an Illumina HiSeq2000 using paired-end 100 bp reads. SOAPnuke was used to process the raw data, throwing out any read that contained adapters or uncalled bases, had a mean Phred below 15, or lacked an exact constant-primer or identifier match. High-quality paired reads were merged using COPE v1.2.5, and each unique nucleotide sequence was defined as a clonotype. MiTCR v1.1 was used to align the clonotypes against IMGT TRBV, TRBD and TRBJ reference segments. Analysis was restricted to V-J combinations with a frequency above 0.0001, which covered 98% to 99.2% of repertoires. The TCS score was defined as the ratio of F50 (clonal expansion) to E x V (chaos), calculated using BLOSUM62-based TCRdist between CDR3 peptides within each V-J. Welch's t-statistics and random forest reduced roughly 500 V-J features to 13, which were used in a naive Bayes classifier (R e1071). No statistical method was used to fix the sample size in advance, and group allocation was not hidden from the investigators. The paper reports TCR Vbeta CDR3 sequencing of some 140 peripheral blood samples: approximately 43 ophthalmopathy, 75 to 80 hyperthyroidism and approximately 17 progressor patients.

The receptor chain draws on TRBV10-3 and TRBJ2-1, with 11 bases matching TRBD2. The sequence was obtained from a woman aged 18-29 years with Graves disease. Donor details come from another sample of the same person, matched by shared clones. The specimen was peripheral blood mononuclear cells (PBMCs), collected at new diagnosis, from a patient treated with antithyroid drugs. The CDR3 protein: CAISGLAGNNEQFF. Here is the DNA: TGTGCCATCAGCGGACTAGCGGGCAACAATGAGCAGTTCTTC.